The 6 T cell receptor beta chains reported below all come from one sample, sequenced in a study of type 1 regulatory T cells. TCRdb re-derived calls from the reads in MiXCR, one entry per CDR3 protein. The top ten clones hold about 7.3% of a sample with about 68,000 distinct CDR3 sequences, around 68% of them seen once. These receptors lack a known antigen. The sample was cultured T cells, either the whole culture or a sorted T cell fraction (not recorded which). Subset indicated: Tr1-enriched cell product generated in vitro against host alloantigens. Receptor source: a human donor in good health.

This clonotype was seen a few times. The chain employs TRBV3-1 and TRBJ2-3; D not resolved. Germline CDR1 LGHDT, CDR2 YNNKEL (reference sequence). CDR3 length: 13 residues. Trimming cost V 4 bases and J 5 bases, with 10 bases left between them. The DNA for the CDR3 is TGTGCCAGCAGCCGGGATGGCGTAGATACGCAGTATTTT. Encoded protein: CASSRDGVDTQYF.

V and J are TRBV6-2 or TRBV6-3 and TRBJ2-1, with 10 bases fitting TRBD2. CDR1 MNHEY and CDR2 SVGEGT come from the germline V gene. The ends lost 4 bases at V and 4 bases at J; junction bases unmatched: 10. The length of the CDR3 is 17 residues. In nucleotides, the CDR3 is TGTGCCAGCAGTTCCGACAAGAGCGGGAGGGCATACAATGAGCAGTTCTTC. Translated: CASSSDKSGRAYNEQFF.

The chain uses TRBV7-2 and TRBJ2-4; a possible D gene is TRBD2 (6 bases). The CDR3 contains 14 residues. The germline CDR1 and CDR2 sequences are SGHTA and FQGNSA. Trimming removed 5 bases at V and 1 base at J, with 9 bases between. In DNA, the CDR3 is TGTGCCAGCAGCCTAGGGAGGGCCAAAAACATTCAGTACTTC. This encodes CASSLGRAKNIQYF.

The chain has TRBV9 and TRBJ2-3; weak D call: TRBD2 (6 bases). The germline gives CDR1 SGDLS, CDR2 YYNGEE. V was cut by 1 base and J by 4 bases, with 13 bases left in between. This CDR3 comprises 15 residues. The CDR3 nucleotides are TGTGCCAGCAGCGTAACCAGCGGAGGGGCAGATACGCAGTATTTT. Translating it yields CASSVTSGGADTQYF. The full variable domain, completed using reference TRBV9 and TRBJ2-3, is DSGVTQTPKHLITATGQRVTLRCSPRSGDLSVYWYQQSLDQGLQFLIQYYNGEERAKGNILERFSAQQFPDLHSELNLSSLELGDSALYFCASSVTSGGADTQYFGPGTRLTVL.

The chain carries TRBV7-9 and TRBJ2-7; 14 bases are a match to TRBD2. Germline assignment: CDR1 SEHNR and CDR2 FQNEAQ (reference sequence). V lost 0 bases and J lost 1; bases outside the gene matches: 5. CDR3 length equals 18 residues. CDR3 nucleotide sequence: TGTGCCAGCAGCTTAGCGCGACTAGCGGGAGGGCCTTCCTACGAGCAGTACTTC. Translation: CASSLARLAGGPSYEQYF. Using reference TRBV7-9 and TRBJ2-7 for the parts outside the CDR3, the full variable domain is DTGVSQNPRHKITKRGQNVTFRCDPISEHNRLYWYRQTLGQGPEFLTYFQNEAQLEKSRLLSDRFSAERPKGSFSTLEIQRTEQGDSAMYLCASSLARLAGGPSYEQYFGPGTRLTVT.

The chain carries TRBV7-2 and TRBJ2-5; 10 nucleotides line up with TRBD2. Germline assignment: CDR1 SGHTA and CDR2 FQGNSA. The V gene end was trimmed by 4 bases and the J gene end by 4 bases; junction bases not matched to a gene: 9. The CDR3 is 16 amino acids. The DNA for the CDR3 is TGTGCCAGCAGCTCGCCAGCGGGAGGGCCTGGAGAGACCCAGTACTTC. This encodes CASSSPAGGPGETQYF.